The T cell receptor (beta chain) under discussion was sequenced for a study of a mutant IDH1 vaccine in newly diagnosed glioma. Time point in this sample: baseline, week 1 (first vaccination visit). The sample's treatment: pre-vaccination baseline after standard-of-care therapy. Libraries were prepared by immunoSEQ multiplex PCR; TCRdb keeps only in-frame clonotypes and omits some of them. The data show 85,000 to 100,000 clones, with just under 80% seen just once and around 7.5% held by the top ten. Germline assignment: CDR1 KGHSH and CDR2 LQKENI. V shed 2 bases and J 5 bases; nucleotides not matched to a gene: 15. The CDR3 sequence is 19 residues long.

The material was PBMCs, obtained from a glioma patient treated with radiotherapy, temozolomide or both. The sequence was collected from a man aged 40-49 years with glioma. The chain is built from TRBV18 and TRBJ2-5, with TRBD2 matching over 12 bases. Here the CDR3 reads CASSPNSGLAGGPGETQYF. CDR3 nucleotides: TGTGCCAGCTCACCAAATTCCGGCCTAGCGGGAGGGCCAGGGGAGACCCAGTACTTC.